The T cell receptor beta chain described here comes from a study of cytomegalovirus exposure and HLA in healthy donors. Study at large: From donors who were HLA-typed, an early data release held around 80 million unique TCRs.

The study's findings and limits: In vitro experiments confirmed that three CMV-associated chains were specific for CMV antigens. Rates of TCR association differed by HLA locus in a later analysis, with DRB1 highest and HLA-C lowest. An ancestry cluster, one associated with Asian ancestry, reportedly showed fewer N-insertions than the approximately 650-donor mean in a later analysis.

Amplification used 60 Vbeta primers and 13 Jbeta primers. TCRdb's table, derived via immunoSEQ multiplex PCR, lists solely in-frame clones and lacks some. The data hold 100,000 or so clones, with over 60% observed a single time. A word on this clone: Its target is not known.

The sequencing input was PBMCs. The origin of this receptor is a woman aged 40 to 50 in good health and CMV-seropositive.

The CDR3 loop is CASSPPALAGSTGELFF. The CDR3 DNA reads TGTGCCAGCTCACCACCGGCACTAGCGGGATCCACCGGGGAGCTGTTTTTT. The chain couples TRBV18 to TRBJ2-2; 10 bases align to TRBD2. The CDR3 has 17 amino acids. CDR1 and CDR2 from the germline V gene are KGHSH and LQKENI. V dropped 0 bases and J dropped 4; count of bases not matched to a gene: 5.